The 13 T cell receptor beta chains reported below all come from one sample, sequenced in a study of persistence of HIV-infected CD4 T cells. An overlapping HIV-1 Gag peptide pool stimulated these cells at about 0.9 ug/peptide/mL. Sorting selected CD4+ T cells upregulating both CD40 ligand and CD69. No antigen has been identified for these receptors. Sequencing used immunoSEQ version 4 in survey mode. Sequencing was performed with immunoSEQ multiplex PCR; in TCRdb, only in-frame clones are kept and a portion is missing. This table holds more than 8,500 clones, 82% found once. The specimen comprised CD4+ T cells sorted from PBMCs after roughly 20-hour stimulation, sampled from a patient who received antiretroviral therapy. These receptors all come from an adult woman with HIV who was CMV-seropositive.

This CDR3 reads CASSESHRGQGYTF. The DNA of the CDR3 is TGCGCCAGCAGTGAGTCTCACAGGGGGCAGGGCTACACCTTC. This rearrangement joins TRBV10-1 to TRBJ1-2; 9 nucleotides agree with TRBD1. CDR1 is WNHNN, CDR2 SYGVQD, per germline (reference sequence). The trim removed 0 bases at V and 8 bases at J, leaving 4 bases unmatched. The CDR3 has 14 amino acids.

The chain recombines TRBV30 with TRBJ2-5, with D possibly TRBD2 on 5 matching bases. The V gene's germline CDR1 is GTSNPN and CDR2 SVGIG (reference sequence). This CDR3 has 12 amino acids. The V gene lost 1 base and the J gene lost 7 bases, with 10 bases spanning the gap. As DNA, the CDR3 is TGTGCCTGGAGTGCGACTGCGGGGACCCAGTACTTC. It specifies CAWSATAGTQYF.

The V call is TRBV24-1, the J call TRBJ2-1, with 7 bases that match TRBD2. The germline V gene has CDR1 KGHDR and CDR2 SFDVKD. The CDR3 sequence is 16 residues long. V lost 4 bases, J lost 5 bases, and 10 bases stayed unmatched. CDR3 in DNA: TGTGCCACCAGTGAGTTGAGGGCGGGGGACCACAATGAGCAGTTCTTC. It specifies CATSELRAGDHNEQFF.

J is TRBJ1-1 and V is TRBV3-1 (or the pseudogene TRBV3-2), with D possibly TRBD1 on 5 matching bases. This CDR3 has 16 amino acids. CDR1 is LGHDT, CDR2 YNNKEL, per germline (reference sequence). The V gene lost 4 bases and the J gene lost 0 bases, with 15 bases spanning the gap. The CDR3 loop reads CASSPTGGRLNTEAFF. CDR3 coding DNA: TGTGCCAGCAGCCCCACCGGGGGTCGTCTGAACACTGAAGCTTTCTTT.

The V and J genes are TRBV4-3 and TRBJ1-1; D may be TRBD1 (6 bases). Trimming took 1 base from V and 1 from J, leaving 10 bases between them. Germline CDR1 and CDR2: LGHNA and YSLEER. The CDR3 has 15 amino acids. In nucleotides, the CDR3 is TGCGCCAGCAGCCAAGGCCAACAGGGGAACACTGAAGCTTTCTTT. Protein: CASSQGQQGNTEAFF.

This clone has a single count. V is TRBV29-1 and J is TRBJ1-6; D unclear. Germline V CDR1 and CDR2: SQVTM, ANQGSEA. This CDR3 spans 14 amino acids. V was shortened by 8 bases and J by 7 bases, with 18 bases between the two germline ends. This CDR3 is CSPIYGETNSPLHF. The CDR3 DNA sequence: TGCAGCCCCATATATGGGGAAACAAATTCACCCCTCCACTTT.

The CDR3 sequence: CASRLQGRGNQPQHF. The CDR3 coding sequence is TGTGCCAGCAGGCTACAGGGTCGGGGCAATCAGCCCCAGCATTTT. This chain connects TRBV2 to TRBJ1-5; perhaps TRBD1 as D (6 bases). Germline V gives CDR1 SNHLY, CDR2 FYNNEI. V was pared by 6 bases and J by 2 bases, with 14 bases between. This CDR3 has 15 amino acids.

V and J are TRBV7-9 and TRBJ1-1, with TRBD1 matching 11 bases. V shed 5 bases, J shed 10 bases, and the junction held 12 bases outside the gene matches. Germline CDR1 and CDR2: SEHNR and FQNEAQ (reference sequence). The CDR3 consists of 15 residues. For the CDR3, the DNA is TGTGCCAGCAGCACCGGGACAGGGGGGAATCGAGCAGCTTTCTTT. It is translated as CASSTGTGGNRAAFF.

The chain is built from TRBV27 and TRBJ1-6; D is unclear. This CDR3 spans 12 amino acids. Trimming stripped 4 bases from V and 13 bases from J, with 11 bases between. The germline V gene has CDR1 MNHEY and CDR2 SMNVEV (reference sequence). DNA of the CDR3: TGTGCCAGCAGTTACCCCGGAGCCCCCCTCCACTTT. Its protein is CASSYPGAPLHF.

This chain links TRBV18 with TRBJ1-1, with D perhaps matching TRBD1 (5 bases). V shed 4 bases and J shed 3 bases, with 12 bases lying between them. Germline CDR1 and CDR2: KGHSH and LQKENI. The CDR3 contains 14 residues. The CDR3 bases are TGTGCCAGCTCACGGGCAGGGAAGGACACTGAAGCTTTCTTT. This codes for CASSRAGKDTEAFF. Supplemented by reference TRBV18 and TRBJ1-1, the full variable domain reads NAGVMQNPRHLVRRRGQEARLRCSPMKGHSHVYWYRQLPEEGLKFMVYLQKENIIDESGMPKERFSAEFPKEGPSILRIQQVVRGDSAAYFCASSRAGKDTEAFFGQGTRLTVV.

The V call is TRBV24-1, the J call TRBJ2-1; D remains ambiguous. Trimming cost V 2 bases and J 13 bases, with 20 bases left between them. The CDR3 loop spans 15 amino acids. Germline CDR1 is KGHDR and CDR2 is SFDVKD. The CDR3 DNA reads as TGTGCCACCAGTGATTCTCCCCCGGGCTCCCAGGAACAGTTCTTC. It yields the protein CATSDSPPGSQEQFF.

The CDR3 loop reads CASSTPTGASEKLFF. The CDR3 coding sequence is TGTGCCAGCAGCACCCCGACAGGGGCTAGTGAAAAACTGTTTTTT. V is TRBV9 and J is TRBJ1-4, with 8 bases that match TRBD1. This CDR3 region has 15 residues. Germline CDR1 reads SGDLS; CDR2 reads YYNGEE. J lost 7 bases, V lost 4 bases, and 9 bases had no gene match.

The chain combines TRBV7-2 with TRBJ2-3; D is ambiguous. The germline CDR1 and CDR2 sequences are SGHTA and FQGNSA. V was cut by 6 bases and J by 8 bases, with 9 bases left in between. The length of the CDR3 is 11 residues. For the CDR3, the DNA is TGTGCCAGCAGTCCCACTCTTACGCAGTATTTT. This encodes CASSPTLTQYF.